One T cell receptor (beta chain) is described in this entry. The antigen is not known. This sample is drawn from a study of siplizumab effects on memory and regulatory T cells. Study results and limitations: Whether proliferating Tregs in siplizumab cultures suppress was not functionally confirmed.

Assay used: immunoSEQ multiplex PCR; TCRdb lists only in-frame clones, some missing. In the table there are under 100,000 clones, roughly 90% of which are singletons. Germline V CDR1 and CDR2: DFQATT, SNEGSKA (reference sequence). The CDR3 consists of 11 residues. Trimming took 3 bases from V and 4 from J, leaving 7 bases between them. This receptor was identified in a human donor in good health. V and J are TRBV20-1 and TRBJ2-7; D gene ambiguous. The sequencing input was Tregs sorted from blood. The CDR3 spells CSASSGYEQYF. Written as DNA, the CDR3 is TGCAGTGCTAGCTCCGGGTACGAGCAGTACTTC.